This T cell receptor (beta chain) emerged from a study of technical replicates of blood from several donors. Germline-derived CDR1 and CDR2 are SGHRS and YFSETQ. V was clipped by 0 bases and J by 5 bases, with 12 bases between them. The CDR3 is 14 residues long. Profiling relied on immunoSEQ multiplex PCR, and the TCRdb table lists in-frame clones only, not all of them. The table records about 84,000 clones, roughly 97% of them present only once. Input material: T cells isolated from PBMCs. V is TRBV5-1 and J is TRBJ2-7; D might be TRBD1 (6 bases). This sequence originates from a human donor in good health. CDR3 in DNA: TGCGCCAGCAGCTTGGAAGGGGGTCGGGACGAGCAGTACTTC. Translating gives CASSLEGGRDEQYF.